The entry that follows covers one TCR beta chain sequence. This entry belongs to a study of human thymus T cells. The assay was immunoSEQ multiplex PCR, and TCRdb's table has in-frame clones only and misses some. The sample lists roughly 130,000 clones; about 93% were seen once. Resections removed during corrective heart surgery provided the thymus tissue used. The origin of this receptor is a boy in the first two years of life with a congenital heart defect but otherwise immunologically healthy. Sequences were obtained from thymus tissue.

The CDR3 DNA is TGTGCCAGCAGCCCCGGGACTTACGAGCAGTACTTC. Translated: CASSPGTYEQYF. This chain joins TRBV13 and TRBJ2-7; a weak D match, TRBD2 (6 bases). V lost 5 bases and J 4 bases, leaving 9 bases between the germline ends. The germline V gene has CDR1 PRHDT and CDR2 FYEKMQ (reference sequence). The CDR3 is 12 residues long.